This T cell receptor beta chain emerged from a study of spatial heterogeneity in lung cancer. As for the study in general: TCR and UMI combinations that were unique each appeared, on average, more than ten times in raw reads.

This clonotype was detected many times. The CDR3 is made up of 13 amino acids. V was shortened by 4 bases and J by 9 bases, with 13 bases between the two germline ends. Per the germline V gene, CDR1 is SGHVS and CDR2 is FQNEAQ. As to time point: sample taken at primary tumor resection. Whole RNA, isolated from tumor, nontumor lung or frozen PBMC, was sequenced without prior sorting. A total of approximately 77 untreated early-stage non-small cell lung cancer patients served as donors. Unique molecular identifiers tagged every individual TCR cDNA molecule. TCRdb reanalysed the 5' RACE reads using MiXCR and keeps one entry per CDR3 protein. The data contain some 15,000 distinct CDR3 sequences, around 10% of them seen just once; the ten biggest clones take up about 28%.

The sequence was collected from a male donor with early-stage non-small cell lung cancer. V and J are TRBV7-8 and TRBJ2-1; perhaps TRBD2 as D (5 bases). The input for sequencing was PBMCs, taken at surgery. CDR3 sequence (DNA): TGTGCCAGCAGCTCCGGACTGTTGGGTGAGCAGTTCTTC. Translated, it gives CASSSGLLGEQFF.